This is a list of T cell receptor beta chains from one sample in a study of CD8+CD57+ T cells in acquired aplastic anemia. TCRdb recomputed calls from the reads with MiXCR, one row per CDR3 protein. Of 130,000 or so distinct CDR3 sequences detected, approximately 50% appear once; the ten largest clones hold roughly 30%. The sample comprised sorted CD4+, CD8+, or CD8+CD57+ T cells (not recorded which) from PBMCs. These receptors all come from a human donor with aplastic anemia. CDR3s include the opening cysteine and the closing phenylalanine or tryptophan. The order of the fields is clone size, J gene, D gene, V gene, CDR3 length, CDR3 DNA, CDR3 protein. A D gene is named only where the DNA matches it firmly. Where a row states a size, it is once, few, many or the class of an expanded clone; other rows omit it.

abundance: NA; j_gene: TRBJ2-5; d_gene: TRBD1; v_gene: TRBV9; len: 16; CDR3nt: TGTGCCAGCAGCGTAGGAGGACAGGGGACCCAAGAGACCCAGTACTTC; CDR3aa: CASSVGGQGTQETQYF
abundance: NA; j_gene: TRBJ2-5; d_gene: TRBD2; v_gene: TRBV10-3; len: 14; CDR3nt: TGTGCCATCTATAGCGGGAGGGCCAAAGAGACCCAGTACTTC; CDR3aa: CAIYSGRAKETQYF
abundance: NA; j_gene: TRBJ2-1; d_gene: NA; v_gene: TRBV19; len: 13; CDR3nt: TGTGCCAGTAAAGGGTACGGCTACAATGAGCAGTTCTTC; CDR3aa: CASKGYGYNEQFF
abundance: NA; j_gene: TRBJ1-4; d_gene: NA; v_gene: TRBV15; len: 15; CDR3nt: TGTGCCACCAGCAGAGATACAGAGCCTGCGGAAAAACTGTTTTTT; CDR3aa: CATSRDTEPAEKLFF
abundance: NA; j_gene: TRBJ2-1; d_gene: NA; v_gene: TRBV12-3/TRBV12-4; len: 11; CDR3nt: TGTGCCAGCAGTGTAAGGAATGAGCAGTTCTTC; CDR3aa: CASSVRNEQFF
abundance: NA; j_gene: TRBJ2-3; d_gene: NA; v_gene: TRBV29-1; len: 16; CDR3nt: TGCAGCGTTGGGCGGCAGGGACCAACTAGCACAGATACGCAGTATTTT; CDR3aa: CSVGRQGPTSTDTQYF
abundance: NA; j_gene: TRBJ1-1; d_gene: TRBD1; v_gene: TRBV10-3; len: 14; CDR3nt: TGTGCCATCAGAGGACAGGGATTGGGCACTGAAGCTTTCTTT; CDR3aa: CAIRGQGLGTEAFF
abundance: NA; j_gene: TRBJ1-1; d_gene: TRBD1; v_gene: TRBV11-3; len: 15; CDR3nt: TGTGCCAGCAGCCCATCTGGACAGGCGAACACTGAAGCTTTCTTT; CDR3aa: CASSPSGQANTEAFF
abundance: few; j_gene: TRBJ2-2; d_gene: TRBD2; v_gene: TRBV11-2; len: 16; CDR3nt: TGTGCCAGCAGCTTAAGGTCTAGCGGGGGAACCGGGGAGCTGTTTTTT; CDR3aa: CASSLRSSGGTGELFF
abundance: NA; j_gene: TRBJ2-1; d_gene: NA; v_gene: TRBV9; len: 15; CDR3nt: TGTGCCAGCAGCGCCGGGGGTCAATCCTACGATGAGCAGTTCTTC; CDR3aa: CASSAGGQSYDEQFF
abundance: NA; j_gene: TRBJ1-2; d_gene: TRBD1; v_gene: TRBV27; len: 17; CDR3nt: TGTGCCAGCAGTTTAGGGTACCGCCGGGACAGAGACTATGGCTACACCTTC; CDR3aa: CASSLGYRRDRDYGYTF
abundance: NA; j_gene: TRBJ1-1; d_gene: NA; v_gene: TRBV24-1; len: 13; CDR3nt: TGTGCCACCAGTGCGGGGGGCCGGACTGAAGCTTTCTTT; CDR3aa: CATSAGGRTEAFF
abundance: NA; j_gene: TRBJ2-7; d_gene: NA; v_gene: TRBV10-1; len: 13; CDR3nt: TGCGCCAGCAGTGACCCTGCTTGTGGGGAGCAGTACTTC; CDR3aa: CASSDPACGEQYF
abundance: NA; j_gene: TRBJ2-3; d_gene: NA; v_gene: TRBV20-1; len: 13; CDR3nt: TGCAGTGCTAGTCGACCAGGGGAGGATACGCAGTATTTT; CDR3aa: CSASRPGEDTQYF
abundance: NA; j_gene: TRBJ2-5; d_gene: NA; v_gene: TRBV20-1; len: 14; CDR3nt: TGCAGTGCTAGTAGGGCGGAGGGGGAAGAGACCCAGTACTTC; CDR3aa: CSASRAEGEETQYF